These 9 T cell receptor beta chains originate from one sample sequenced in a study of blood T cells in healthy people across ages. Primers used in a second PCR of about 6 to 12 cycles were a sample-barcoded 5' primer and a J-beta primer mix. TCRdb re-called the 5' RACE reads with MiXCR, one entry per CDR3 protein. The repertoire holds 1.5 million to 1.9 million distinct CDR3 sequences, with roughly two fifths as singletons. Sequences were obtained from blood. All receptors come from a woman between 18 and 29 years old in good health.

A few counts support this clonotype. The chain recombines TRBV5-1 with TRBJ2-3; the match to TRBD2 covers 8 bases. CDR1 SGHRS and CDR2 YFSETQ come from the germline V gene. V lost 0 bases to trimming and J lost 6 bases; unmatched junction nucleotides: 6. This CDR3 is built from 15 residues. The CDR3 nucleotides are TGCGCCAGCAGCTTGGACCCGGGAGGGTTGGATACGCAGTATTTT. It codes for CASSLDPGGLDTQYF.

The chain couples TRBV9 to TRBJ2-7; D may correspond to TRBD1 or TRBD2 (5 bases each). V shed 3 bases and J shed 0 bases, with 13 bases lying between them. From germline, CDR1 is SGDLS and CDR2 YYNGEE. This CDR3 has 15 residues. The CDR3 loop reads CASSERPGSSYEQYF. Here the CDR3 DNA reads TGTGCCAGCAGCGAGAGACCAGGGAGCTCCTACGAGCAGTACTTC.

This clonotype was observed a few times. CDR3 nucleotide sequence: TGTGCCAGCAGCACCCGCCCGGGACAGCTTCTTAATAGGTCACCCCTCCACTTT. It encodes CASSTRPGQLLNRSPLHF. The chain is built from TRBV7-8 and TRBJ1-6, with 7 bases fitting TRBD1. The CDR3 has 18 residues. CDR1 and CDR2 from the germline V gene are SGHVS and FQNEAQ. V shed 5 bases and J 10 bases; nucleotides not matched to a gene: 20.

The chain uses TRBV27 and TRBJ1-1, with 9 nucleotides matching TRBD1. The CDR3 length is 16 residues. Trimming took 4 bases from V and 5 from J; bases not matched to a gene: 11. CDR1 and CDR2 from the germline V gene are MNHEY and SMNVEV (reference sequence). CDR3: CASSSRTGVVGTEAFF. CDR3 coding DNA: TGTGCCAGCAGTTCTCGGACAGGGGTTGTTGGGACTGAAGCTTTCTTT.

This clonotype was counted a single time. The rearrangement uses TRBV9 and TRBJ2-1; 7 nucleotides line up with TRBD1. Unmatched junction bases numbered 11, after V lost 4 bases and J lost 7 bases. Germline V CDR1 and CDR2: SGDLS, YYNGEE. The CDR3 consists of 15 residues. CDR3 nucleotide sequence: TGTGCCAGCAGCACTTACAGGGGTTCGCAAAATGAGCAGTTCTTC. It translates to CASSTYRGSQNEQFF.

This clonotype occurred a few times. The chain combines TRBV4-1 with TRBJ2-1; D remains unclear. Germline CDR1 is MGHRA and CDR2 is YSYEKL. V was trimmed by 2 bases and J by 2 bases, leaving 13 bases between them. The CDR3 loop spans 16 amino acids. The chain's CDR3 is CASSQPGTKPYNEQFF. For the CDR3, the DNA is TGCGCCAGCAGCCAACCCGGAACTAAGCCCTACAATGAGCAGTTCTTC.

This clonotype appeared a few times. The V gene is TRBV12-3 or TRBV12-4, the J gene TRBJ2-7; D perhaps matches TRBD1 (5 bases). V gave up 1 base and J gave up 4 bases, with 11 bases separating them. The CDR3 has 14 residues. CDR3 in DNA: TGTGCCAGCAGTTTAGGGGAAACAGGATACGAGCAGTACTTC. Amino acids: CASSLGETGYEQYF.

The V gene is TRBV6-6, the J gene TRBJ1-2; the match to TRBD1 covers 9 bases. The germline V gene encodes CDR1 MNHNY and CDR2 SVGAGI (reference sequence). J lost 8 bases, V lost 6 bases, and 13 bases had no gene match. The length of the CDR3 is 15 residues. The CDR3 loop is CASRGRTGDLSGYTF. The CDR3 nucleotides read TGTGCCAGCAGGGGTAGGACAGGGGATCTCAGCGGCTACACCTTC.

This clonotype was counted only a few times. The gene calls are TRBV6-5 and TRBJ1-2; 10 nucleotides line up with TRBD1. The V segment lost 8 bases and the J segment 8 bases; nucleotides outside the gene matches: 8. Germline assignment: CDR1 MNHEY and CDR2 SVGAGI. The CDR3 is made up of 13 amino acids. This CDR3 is CASGRQGARGYTF. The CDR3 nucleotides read TGTGCCAGCGGGAGACAGGGGGCCAGGGGCTACACCTTC.